This TCR beta chain was sequenced during a study of cytomegalovirus exposure and HLA in healthy donors. Study context: Earlier work reported 117 million unique TCR beta sequences from 150 million to 200 million T cells. General study results and limits: A later analysis by the authors found several of the most significant clusters apparently linked to common viral pathogens. In vitro confirmation showed a few CMV-associated chains to be CMV antigen specific.

Comment on this clone: Its matching antigen is unknown.

V was pared by 2 bases and J by 0 bases, with 10 bases between. There are 15 residues in the CDR3. CDR1 SGHVS and CDR2 FQNEAQ come from the germline V gene. Both 60 Vbeta primers and 13 Jbeta primers went into the PCR. Authors' data handling: A later analysis counted approximately 88 million unique TCR beta chains, around 10 million shared. Generated by immunoSEQ multiplex PCR, the TCRdb table keeps only in-frame clones and is missing some. D and trimming were read from the DNA, whereas the V and J calls and clone size are those reported in that table. The repertoire holds 140,000 or so clones, with around three fifths as singletons.

The TCR was taken from a male donor in good health and CMV-seronegative. The sample taken for sequencing was PBMCs. This chain uses TRBV7-8 with TRBJ1-1, with D maybe TRBD1 (5 bases). The CDR3 reads CASSLSPGLNTEAFF. The CDR3 coding sequence is TGTGCCAGCAGCTTATCCCCAGGGTTGAACACTGAAGCTTTCTTT.